The 5 T cell receptor beta chains below were found in one sample sequenced in a study of blood T cell repertoires in COVID-19. Profiled with immunoSEQ multiplex PCR; TCRdb holds only in-frame clones, not every one. Of approximately 280,000 clones in the sample, 85% to 90% were seen once. Specimen: peripheral blood. The origin of the receptors is a man aged 40-55 years with acute or convalescent COVID-19.

The V call is TRBV6-2 or TRBV6-3, the J call TRBJ2-2, with D unclear. V was cut by 4 bases and J by 1 base, with 7 bases left in between. The germline gives CDR1 MNHEY, CDR2 SVGEGT. This CDR3 is built from 14 residues. CDR3 nucleotide sequence: TGTGCCAGCAGTTTTACGCGGAACACCGGGGAGCTGTTTTTT. This encodes CASSFTRNTGELFF.

This rearrangement joins TRBV7-2 to TRBJ1-1; 9 bases line up with TRBD1. The germline V gene has CDR1 SGHTA and CDR2 FQGNSA. J lost 5 bases, V lost 4 bases, and 5 bases had no gene match. CDR3 length: 14 residues. CDR3 bases: TGTGCCAGCAGCTCCGGGACAGGGTGGACTGAAGCTTTCTTT. Translated: CASSSGTGWTEAFF.

This chain links TRBV7-9 with TRBJ1-1, with 9 bases aligning to TRBD1. The CDR3 spans 18 residues. V shed 4 bases and J 0 bases; nucleotides not matched to a gene: 12. Germline V CDR1 and CDR2: SEHNR, FQNEAQ (reference sequence). The CDR3 here is CASSSIDRGDTMNTEAFF. CDR3 sequence (DNA): TGTGCCAGCAGCTCGATCGACAGGGGGGATACAATGAACACTGAAGCTTTCTTT.

This clone was picked up one time. The gene calls are TRBV5-6 and TRBJ2-7; tentative D call: TRBD2 (5 bases). V lost 4 bases and J lost 3, with 14 bases in between. Germline CDR1 SGHDT, CDR2 YYEEEE. The CDR3 has 14 amino acids. This CDR3 is CASSRGEGLYEQYF. In DNA form, the CDR3 reads TGTGCCAGCAGCCGTGGAGAGGGCCTCTACGAGCAGTACTTC. Looking up the rest from reference TRBV5-6 and TRBJ2-7 gives the full variable domain: DAGVTQSPTHLIKTRGQQVTLRCSPKSGHDTVSWYQQALGQGPQFIFQYYEEEERQRGNFPDRFSGHQFPNYSSELNVNALLLGDSALYLCASSRGEGLYEQYFGPGTRLTVT.

V and J are TRBV2 and TRBJ2-3; D gene uncertain. Germline CDR1 is SNHLY and CDR2 is FYNNEI. This CDR3 spans 11 amino acids. Trimming pared 5 bases from V and 6 bases from J, leaving 6 bases between. The CDR3 protein is CASSSRDTQYF. The CDR3 bases are TGTGCCAGCAGTTCTAGGGATACGCAGTATTTT.